Presented here are 30 T cell receptor beta chains from one specimen sequenced in a study of T cell responses to AZD1222 COVID-19 vaccine. Produced via immunoSEQ multiplex PCR; TCRdb's table is partial and in-frame only. Of 140,000 to 150,000 clones in the sample, about 93% were seen once. The starting material was peripheral blood, obtained on day 0 of AZD1222 vaccination. These receptors were obtained from an adult in good health.

The rearrangement links TRBV5-4 to TRBJ1-2, with 7 positions matching TRBD1. Trimming cost V 5 bases and J 5 bases; bases outside gene matches: 6. Germline V gene lookup returns CDR1 SGHNT and CDR2 YYREEE (reference sequence). CDR3 length: 13 residues. CDR3 residues: CASSPGQVYGYTF. The CDR3 nucleotides are TGTGCCAGCAGTCCAGGACAGGTTTATGGCTACACCTTC.

Regarding this clone: One end of the junction does not line up with germline, which may come from a read error. The chain uses TRBV4-3 and TRBJ1-4, with D possibly TRBD1 on 5 matching bases. The CDR3 has 16 residues. Germline CDR1 reads LGHNA; CDR2 reads YSLEER. Here the CDR3 reads CASSQDGGGFNQKLFF. In DNA form, the CDR3 reads TGCGCCAGCAGCCAAGATGGGGGGGGTTTTAATCAAAAACTGTTTTTT.

J is TRBJ1-2 and V is TRBV14, with D maybe TRBD1 (6 bases). This CDR3 contains 15 residues. V was clipped by 6 bases and J by 4 bases, with 18 bases between them. The V gene's germline CDR1 is SGHDN and CDR2 FVKESK. The CDR3 protein is CASRPRGGKAYGYTF. In DNA, the CDR3 is TGTGCCAGCAGGCCAAGGGGGGGTAAGGCCTATGGCTACACCTTC.

This clone was observed a handful of times. This sequence joins TRBV19 and TRBJ2-1, with no clear D. The germline V gene has CDR1 LNHDA and CDR2 SQIVND (reference sequence). The CDR3 spans 13 residues. V was cut by 2 bases and J by 4 bases, with 6 bases left in between. The CDR3 is CASSITGYNEQFF. The CDR3 DNA sequence: TGTGCCAGTAGTATAACCGGATACAATGAGCAGTTCTTC.

The rearrangement uses TRBV5-3 and TRBJ2-7, with 7 bases matching TRBD1. TRBV5-3 is given ORF status, its function remaining uncertain. This CDR3 spans 17 amino acids. The V segment lost 0 bases and the J segment 2 bases; nucleotides outside the gene matches: 11. CDR3 region: CARSLACLGQVPYEQYF. CDR3 bases: TGTGCCAGAAGCTTGGCATGTCTCGGACAGGTTCCCTACGAGCAGTACTTC.

This chain joins TRBV9 and TRBJ1-1; D call uncertain. Per the germline V gene, CDR1 is SGDLS and CDR2 is YYNGEE. This CDR3 spans 15 amino acids. Trimming took 0 bases from V and 0 from J, leaving 9 bases between them. CDR3 amino acids: CASSVETTVNTEAFF. In nucleotides, the CDR3 is TGTGCCAGCAGCGTAGAGACGACTGTGAACACTGAAGCTTTCTTT.

The chain joins TRBV10-1 to TRBJ2-3, with D possibly TRBD1 on 5 matching bases. The DNA end is more similar to TRBJ1-5, so the J call may be wrong. CDR1 and CDR2 (germline): WNHNN, SYGVQD (reference sequence). The CDR3 sequence is 12 residues long. The CDR3 region has the DNA TGCGCCAGCAGTGAGGGGATGGGGGATCAGCATTTT. Protein product: CASSEGMGDQHF.

The chain uses TRBV7-2 and TRBJ2-7; TRBD2 agrees at 11 bases. The germline V gene encodes CDR1 SGHTA and CDR2 FQGNSA. The length of the CDR3 is 14 residues. V trimming: 5 bases; J trimming: 2 bases; junction bases outside the gene matches: 2. CDR3: CASSQTSGTYEQYF. The CDR3 bases are TGTGCCAGCAGCCAGACTAGCGGGACCTACGAGCAGTACTTC.

The rearrangement links TRBV12-5 to TRBJ1-2, with D unclear. The ends were cut back, 4 bases at V and 3 bases at J, with 18 bases in the middle. This CDR3 spans 16 amino acids. CDR1 is LGHNT and CDR2 is FRNRAP in the germline V gene. As DNA, the CDR3 is TGTGCTAGTGGTTCCGCTGCGGAAGTTGGGTACTATGGCTACACCTTC. Its protein is CASGSAAEVGYYGYTF.

The rearrangement links TRBV5-1 to TRBJ2-1; the match to TRBD2 covers 10 bases. The CDR3 totals 15 residues. Losses at the gene ends were 4 bases for V and 2 bases for J; bases not matched to a gene: 3. In germline, CDR1 is SGHRS, CDR2 YFSETQ. The CDR3 reads CASSQREGAYNEQFF. The DNA of the CDR3 is TGCGCCAGCAGCCAGCGGGAGGGGGCCTACAATGAGCAGTTCTTC.

V gene TRBV9 combines with J gene TRBJ2-1, with D possibly being TRBD1 or TRBD2 (5 bases each). Trimming removed 3 bases from V and 3 bases from J, with 16 bases in between. The CDR3 totals 16 residues. The V gene's germline CDR1 is SGDLS and CDR2 YYNGEE. CDR3 protein: CASSGGSGFGYNEQFF. In DNA, the CDR3 is TGTGCCAGCAGCGGGGGGAGTGGGTTTGGCTACAATGAGCAGTTCTTC. Full variable domain (remainder filled in from reference TRBV9 and TRBJ2-1): DSGVTQTPKHLITATGQRVTLRCSPRSGDLSVYWYQQSLDQGLQFLIQYYNGEERAKGNILERFSAQQFPDLHSELNLSSLELGDSALYFCASSGGSGFGYNEQFFGPGTRLTVL.

This rearrangement joins TRBV5-1 to TRBJ2-1, with D perhaps being TRBD1 or TRBD2 (5 bases each). Trimming stripped 4 bases from V and 0 bases from J, with 17 bases between. This CDR3 has 17 amino acids. The V gene's germline CDR1 is SGHRS and CDR2 YFSETQ. In DNA form, the CDR3 reads TGCGCCAGCAGCCTATTACGGGGACCGGGCTCCTACAATGAGCAGTTCTTC. Residues: CASSLLRGPGSYNEQFF.

This clone was detected only once. The rearrangement joins TRBV6-5 to TRBJ2-3; 7 bases are shared with TRBD2. Germline V gene lookup returns CDR1 MNHEY and CDR2 SVGAGI. This CDR3 region has 16 residues. Losses at the gene ends were 0 bases for V and 4 bases for J; bases not matched to a gene: 7. The chain's CDR3 is CASSYSGGGPSDTQYF. DNA of the CDR3: TGTGCCAGCAGTTACTCTGGGGGAGGGCCTTCAGATACGCAGTATTTT.

The CDR3 DNA sequence: TGTGCCAGCAGATCCGGGGGTTTTCAGCCCCAGCATTTT. Amino acid sequence: CASRSGGFQPQHF. The J gene is TRBJ1-5, the V gene TRBV6-5; perhaps TRBD1 as D (5 bases). CDR1 is MNHEY and CDR2 is SVGAGI in the germline V gene. The CDR3 extends over 13 amino acids. V shed 6 bases and J shed 6 bases, with 12 bases lying between them.

This chain uses TRBV27 with TRBJ1-5, with a tentative D call TRBD1 (6 bases). V was shortened by 2 bases and J by 3 bases, with 14 bases between the two germline ends. The CDR3 is made up of 16 amino acids. CDR1 is MNHEY and CDR2 is SMNVEV in the germline V gene (reference sequence). The CDR3 loop is CASSLKGGGSNQPQHF. In DNA, the CDR3 is TGTGCCAGCAGTTTAAAGGGCGGGGGCTCCAATCAGCCCCAGCATTTT.

The V gene is TRBV21-1, the J gene TRBJ1-2; TRBD1 is taken as the D call from the table, unchecked against the DNA. TRBV21-1 is a pseudogene. The CDR3 consists of 16 residues. The CDR3 reads CASTNFPRDRTYGYTF. The CDR3 DNA follows: TGTGCCAGCACCAATTTCCCCCGGGACAGGACTTATGGCTACACCTTC.

J is TRBJ2-7 and V is TRBV5-1, with D perhaps matching TRBD2 (6 bases). The CDR3 has 13 amino acids. V lost 4 bases and J 1 base, leaving 9 bases between the germline ends. Per the germline V gene, CDR1 is SGHRS and CDR2 is YFSETQ. CDR3 coding DNA: TGCGCCAGCAGCGAGGGGACTTCCTACGAGCAGTACTTC. Encoded protein: CASSEGTSYEQYF.

This rearrangement joins TRBV6-5 to TRBJ2-7; D gene uncertain. Germline lookup yields CDR1 MNHEY and CDR2 SVGAGI. The CDR3 contains 15 residues. V was trimmed by 0 bases and J by 3 bases, leaving 12 bases between them. CDR3 region: CASSYSTSGDYEQYF. The CDR3 DNA is TGTGCCAGCAGTTACTCGACGTCCGGAGACTACGAGCAGTACTTC.

V usage is TRBV7-9 and J usage is TRBJ2-7; TRBD2 matches at 8 bases. The germline CDR1 and CDR2 sequences are SEHNR and FQNEAQ (reference sequence). CDR3 size: 15 residues. The J segment lost 6 bases and the V segment lost 5 bases, leaving 12 bases of the junction unmatched. The chain's CDR3 is CASSPVVSGGVEQYF. In DNA, the CDR3 is TGTGCCAGCAGCCCGGTCGTATCGGGGGGGGTCGAGCAGTACTTC. Full variable domain (missing parts from reference TRBV7-9 and TRBJ2-7): DTGVSQNPRHKITKRGQNVTFRCDPISEHNRLYWYRQTLGQGPEFLTYFQNEAQLEKSRLLSDRFSAERPKGSFSTLEIQRTEQGDSAMYLCASSPVVSGGVEQYFGPGTRLTVT.

The rearrangement uses TRBV6-5 and TRBJ2-7, with D perhaps TRBD2 (5 bases). The CDR3 totals 13 residues. Trimming removed 10 bases from V and 3 bases from J, with 16 bases in between. Germline CDR1 and CDR2: MNHEY and SVGAGI. Here the CDR3 reads CATARTWNYEQYF. CDR3 coding DNA: TGTGCCACCGCACGGACTTGGAACTACGAGCAGTACTTC.

The chain uses TRBV5-1 and TRBJ2-7; D gene ambiguous. Trimming removed 4 bases from V and 2 bases from J, with 4 bases in between. The CDR3 spans 11 residues. Germline loops: CDR1 SGHRS, CDR2 YFSETQ. The CDR3 reads CASSTAYEQYF. The DNA of the CDR3 is TGCGCCAGCAGCACGGCCTACGAGCAGTACTTC.

The CDR3 here is CATSPPQGIDYEQYF. The DNA for the CDR3 is TGTGCCACCAGCCCTCCCCAGGGCATCGACTACGAGCAGTACTTC. The rearrangement uses TRBV15 and TRBJ2-7, with a weak D call TRBD1 (5 bases). V shed 5 bases and J shed 3 bases, with 17 bases lying between them. There are 15 residues in the CDR3. The germline V gene encodes CDR1 LNHNV and CDR2 YYDKDF (reference sequence).

The V gene is TRBV6-2 or TRBV6-3, the J gene TRBJ2-2, with D hard to call. The germline CDR1 and CDR2 sequences are MNHEY and SVGEGT. Trimming removed 7 bases from V and 5 bases from J, with 14 bases in between. The CDR3 consists of 14 residues. CDR3 amino acids: CASNPSPETGELFF. CDR3 coding DNA: TGTGCCAGCAACCCTTCCCCTGAGACCGGGGAGCTGTTTTTT.

The CDR3 DNA reads as TGTGCCAGCAGCTTATCGGGGAGTATCACCGGGGAGCTGTTTTTT. Its protein is CASSLSGSITGELFF. This rearrangement joins TRBV7-9 to TRBJ2-2; D might be TRBD2 (5 bases). The V and J ends lost 2 bases and 4 bases respectively, with 11 bases between them. Germline loops: CDR1 SEHNR, CDR2 FQNEAQ (reference sequence). This CDR3 is built from 15 residues. Drawing the rest from reference TRBV7-9 and TRBJ2-2, the complete variable domain is DTGVSQNPRHKITKRGQNVTFRCDPISEHNRLYWYRQTLGQGPEFLTYFQNEAQLEKSRLLSDRFSAERPKGSFSTLEIQRTEQGDSAMYLCASSLSGSITGELFFGEGSRLTVL.

This clone was recorded once. This chain connects TRBV6-5 to TRBJ2-2; tentatively, D is TRBD2 (5 bases). The CDR3 has 13 residues. V was cut by 7 bases and J by 1 base, with 7 bases left in between. CDR1 and CDR2 (germline): MNHEY, SVGAGI. CDR3 sequence reads: CASTRGNTGELFF. The DNA for the CDR3 is TGTGCCAGCACTCGGGGGAACACCGGGGAGCTGTTTTTT.

This chain uses TRBV2 with TRBJ1-5; the D gene is possibly TRBD1 (6 bases). The germline V and J ends were trimmed by 3 bases and 8 bases, with 14 bases remaining between them. The CDR3 sequence is 14 residues long. Germline V gene lookup returns CDR1 SNHLY and CDR2 FYNNEI. The CDR3 protein is CASSEWGLSKPQHF. The CDR3 bases are TGTGCCAGCAGTGAGTGGGGGCTCTCAAAGCCCCAGCATTTT. The entire variable domain, with the rest obtained from reference TRBV2 and TRBJ1-5, is as follows: EPEVTQTPSHQVTQMGQEVILRCVPISNHLYFYWYRQILGQKVEFLVSFYNNEISEKSEIFDDQFSVERPDGSNFTLKIRSTKLEDSAMYFCASSEWGLSKPQHFGDGTRLSIL.

V and J are TRBV19 and TRBJ2-7; possible D gene TRBD1, 5 bases. CDR3 size: 12 residues. V was pared by 3 bases and J by 6 bases, with 9 bases between. Germline lookup yields CDR1 LNHDA and CDR2 SQIVND (reference sequence). CDR3 loop: CASSIREGEQYF. The CDR3, as DNA: TGTGCCAGTAGTATCAGGGAAGGCGAGCAGTACTTC.

The chain uses TRBV5-1 and TRBJ2-2; D gene ambiguous. The CDR3 is 18 residues long. CDR1 and CDR2 (germline): SGHRS, YFSETQ. V lost 3 bases and J lost 2, with 20 bases in between. The CDR3 loop reads CASSWGPPGPANTGELFF. The CDR3 region has the DNA TGCGCCAGCAGCTGGGGTCCTCCGGGCCCGGCAAACACCGGGGAGCTGTTTTTT.

This sequence joins TRBV6-5 and TRBJ2-1, with 11 bases fitting TRBD2. This CDR3 is built from 14 residues. V lost 6 bases and J lost 10; bases outside the gene matches: 8. CDR1 and CDR2 (germline): MNHEY, SVGAGI. CDR3 region: CASSATSGAEEQFF. Written as DNA, the CDR3 is TGTGCCAGCAGCGCGACTAGCGGGGCCGAGGAGCAGTTCTTC.

The V and J genes are TRBV5-1 and TRBJ2-1; 7 bases match TRBD2. From germline, CDR1 is SGHRS and CDR2 YFSETQ. The J segment lost 10 bases and the V segment lost 0 bases, leaving 10 bases of the junction unmatched. The CDR3 consists of 15 residues. CDR3 residues: CASSLEASGSSEQFF. In DNA form, the CDR3 reads TGCGCCAGCAGCTTGGAGGCTAGCGGCTCGTCCGAGCAGTTCTTC.